This T cell receptor (beta chain) was recovered during a study of shared T cell receptors in the human thymus. The table came from immunoSEQ multiplex PCR; TCRdb's copy has only in-frame clones and leaves some out. This table has 500,000 to 750,000 clones, roughly 88% appearing once. V dropped 2 bases and J dropped 5; count of bases not matched to a gene: 7. CDR3 length equals 14 residues. Germline CDR1 reads SQVTM; CDR2 reads ANQGSEA. This same sample was also taken into another study, of human thymus T cells.

The sample comprised thymocytes. This receptor was taken from a boy under two years old with a congenital heart defect. J is TRBJ1-1 and V is TRBV29-1, with 8 positions matching TRBD1. CDR3 sequence: CSVESGRGLTEAFF. In DNA form, the CDR3 reads TGCAGCGTTGAAAGCGGCAGGGGGCTTACTGAAGCTTTCTTT. Full variable domain (remainder filled in from reference TRBV29-1 and TRBJ1-1): SAVISQKPSRDICQRGTSLTIQCQVDSQVTMMFWYRQQPGQSLTLIATANQGSEATYESGFVIDKFPISRPNLTFSTLTVSNMSPEDSSIYLCSVESGRGLTEAFFGQGTRLTVV.